The 20 T cell receptor beta chains in this list originate from one sample, sequenced in a study of blood T cell repertoires in COVID-19. The protocol was immunoSEQ multiplex PCR, while the TCRdb copy is restricted to in-frame clones and leaves out a portion. The sample has about 80,000 clones; approximately 76% are singletons. Source material: peripheral blood. These receptors all come from a man aged 70 or older with active or convalescent COVID-19.

The CDR3: CAWDLGQTNEKLFF. CDR3 coding DNA: TGTGCCTGGGACCTGGGACAGACCAATGAAAAACTGTTTTTT. The chain uses TRBV30 and TRBJ1-4; 7 bases line up with TRBD1. CDR3 length: 14 amino acids. V was clipped by 5 bases and J by 5 bases; unmatched bases: 8. Germline V gene data show CDR1 as GTSNPN and CDR2 as SVGIG (reference sequence).

This chain uses TRBV2 with TRBJ2-3; D unclear. Germline V gene lookup returns CDR1 SNHLY and CDR2 FYNNEI. The ends were cut back, 11 bases at V and 0 bases at J, with 12 bases in the middle. CDR3 length: 13 residues. The CDR3 DNA reads as TGTGCCTCCCAATTGACTAGCACAGATACGCAGTATTTT. Protein sequence: CASQLTSTDTQYF.

V gene TRBV14 combines with J gene TRBJ2-1, with TRBD2 matching over 8 bases. V gave up 2 bases and J gave up 4 bases; unmatched junction bases: 7. There are 16 residues in the CDR3. Germline V lookup: CDR1 SGHDN, CDR2 FVKESK. CDR3 DNA: TGTGCCAGCAGCCAAATGGGGCGGGGGGCGTACAATGAGCAGTTCTTC. Residues: CASSQMGRGAYNEQFF.

In its sample, this clone was seen once. The gene calls are TRBV19 and TRBJ1-2, with D possibly TRBD1 on 5 matching bases. The V gene's germline CDR1 is LNHDA and CDR2 SQIVND (reference sequence). The CDR3 has 16 amino acids. Trimming left V 5 bases short and J 4 bases short, with 20 bases between. This chain's CDR3 is CASSQPVPGLSYGYTF. Written as DNA, the CDR3 is TGTGCCAGTAGTCAACCAGTTCCGGGACTCTCCTATGGCTACACCTTC.

The chain couples TRBV6-5 to TRBJ1-6; D remains unclear. CDR3 length: 13 amino acids. In germline, CDR1 is MNHEY, CDR2 SVGAGI. V lost 2 bases and J 10 bases, leaving 9 bases between the germline ends. The CDR3 is CASSYQAGSPLHF. As DNA, the CDR3 is TGTGCCAGCAGTTACCAGGCTGGCTCACCCCTCCACTTT.

The V and J genes are TRBV10-3 and TRBJ2-2; maybe TRBD2 (6 bases). Germline CDR1 ENHRY, CDR2 SYGVKD. This CDR3 spans 15 amino acids. With 10 bases removed from V and 2 bases from J, the gap between germline ends came to 17 bases. The CDR3 DNA reads as TGTGCCACCAGAAGGGACTTACGTAACACCGGGGAGCTGTTTTTT. Protein sequence: CATRRDLRNTGELFF.

The chain employs TRBV30 and TRBJ2-1, with TRBD2 matching over 9 bases. The V gene end was trimmed by 4 bases and the J gene end by 6 bases; junction bases not matched to a gene: 7. This CDR3 spans 14 amino acids. The V gene's germline CDR1 is GTSNPN and CDR2 SVGIG (reference sequence). CDR3 loop: CAWTGERGANEQFF. The DNA for the CDR3 is TGTGCCTGGACCGGGGAGCGGGGGGCCAATGAGCAGTTCTTC.

The chain has TRBV19 and TRBJ2-1; 8 positions agree with TRBD2. Germline values: CDR1 LNHDA, CDR2 SQIVND (reference sequence). This CDR3 region has 15 residues. V gave up 5 bases and J gave up 9 bases; unmatched junction bases: 12. The CDR3 DNA reads TGTGCCAGTAGTGTTTCCGGGACTAGGGGAGCTGAGCAGTTCTTC. It translates to CASSVSGTRGAEQFF.

V and J are TRBV30 and TRBJ1-5; D gene unclear. Deletions cut 3 bases from V and 6 bases from J, with 18 bases between. CDR1 is GTSNPN, CDR2 SVGIG, per germline (reference sequence). This CDR3 is built from 15 residues. The CDR3 DNA reads TGTGCCTGGAGCGATAGACACCGGCGGGGTCAGCCCCAGCATTTT. Protein sequence: CAWSDRHRRGQPQHF. The entire variable domain, with the rest obtained from reference TRBV30 and TRBJ1-5, is as follows: SQTIHQWPATLVQPVGSPLSLECTVEGTSNPNLYWYRQAAGRGLQLLFYSVGIGQISSEVPQNLSASRPQDRQFILSSKKLLLSDSGFYLCAWSDRHRRGQPQHFGDGTRLSIL.

As DNA, the CDR3 is TGCGCCAGCACCCTATCAAGAGAGACCCAGTACTTC. Encoded protein: CASTLSRETQYF. This sequence joins TRBV10-2 and TRBJ2-5; D gene ambiguous. The length of the CDR3 is 12 residues. CDR1 is WSHSY, CDR2 SAAADI, per germline. Trimming shortened V by 7 bases and J by 4 bases, and 10 bases separated the two germline ends.

The chain uses TRBV2 and TRBJ1-5, with D unresolved. The ends were cut back, 5 bases at V and 3 bases at J, with 11 bases in the middle. Germline V gene data show CDR1 as SNHLY and CDR2 as FYNNEI. The CDR3 is 14 amino acids. CDR3 bases: TGTGCCAGCAGTTTCGACATTAACAATCAGCCCCAGCATTTT. Its protein product is CASSFDINNQPQHF.

This rearrangement joins TRBV11-2 to TRBJ2-3; perhaps TRBD2 as D (5 bases). CDR3 length equals 17 residues. Germline CDR1 SGHAT, CDR2 FQNNGV. V lost 1 base, J lost 2 bases, and 16 bases lay in between. The CDR3 coding sequence is TGTGCCAGCAGCTTAGGAGTCGGAGAGGGAACCACAGATACGCAGTATTTT. This sequence encodes CASSLGVGEGTTDTQYF.

This chain uses TRBV19 with TRBJ1-3; no firm D call. CDR1 and CDR2 (germline): LNHDA, SQIVND (reference sequence). V lost 8 bases and J lost 2, with 16 bases in between. The CDR3 has 15 amino acids. This chain's CDR3 is CASFDDGRPGNTIYF. CDR3 nucleotides: TGTGCCAGTTTTGACGACGGGAGGCCTGGAAACACCATATATTTT.

The chain links TRBV19 to TRBJ1-1; maybe TRBD1 (5 bases). Germline V gene data show CDR1 as LNHDA and CDR2 as SQIVND (reference sequence). This CDR3 spans 14 amino acids. V was clipped by 5 bases and J by 1 base, with 11 bases between them. As DNA, the CDR3 is TGTGCCAGTAGTTTCGGACACCCGAACACTGAAGCTTTCTTT. Translating it yields CASSFGHPNTEAFF.

V gene TRBV3-1 (or the pseudogene TRBV3-2) combines with J gene TRBJ2-1; the D gene is possibly TRBD1 (6 bases). Trimming shortened V by 6 bases and J by 6 bases, and 15 bases separated the two germline ends. The CDR3 has 14 amino acids. Per the germline V gene, CDR1 is LGHDT and CDR2 is YNNKEL (reference sequence). CDR3 in amino acids: CASRPTGSGNEQFF. CDR3 in DNA: TGTGCCAGCAGACCTACAGGGTCCGGCAATGAGCAGTTCTTC.

The chain couples TRBV30 to TRBJ2-2; 8 nucleotides align to TRBD2. Germline lookup yields CDR1 GTSNPN and CDR2 SVGIG (reference sequence). This CDR3 has 17 amino acids. The V gene end was trimmed by 1 base and the J gene end by 1 base; junction bases not matched to a gene: 8. The CDR3 bases are TGTGCCTGGAGTGCCACCCTGGCGGGGGGGAACACCGGGGAGCTGTTTTTT. It codes for CAWSATLAGGNTGELFF.

This clone was recorded a few times. The genes are TRBV2 and TRBJ2-7; the match to TRBD1 covers 10 bases. Germline-derived CDR1 and CDR2 are SNHLY and FYNNEI. This CDR3 contains 15 residues. The ends lost 6 bases at V and 0 bases at J; junction bases unmatched: 5. The CDR3 here is CASSTGTGVSYEQYF. CDR3 in DNA: TGTGCCAGCAGCACCGGGACAGGGGTCTCCTACGAGCAGTACTTC.

There are a few counts of this clone. The rearrangement uses TRBV19 and TRBJ1-2; 9 nucleotides match TRBD1. The CDR3 has 12 residues. J lost 8 bases, V lost 10 bases, and 8 bases had no gene match. Germline loops: CDR1 LNHDA, CDR2 SQIVND (reference sequence). The CDR3 DNA is TGTGCCACCCTGGGACAGGGTGGAGGCTACACCTTC. This gives the protein CATLGQGGGYTF.

The V call is TRBV5-1, the J call TRBJ1-6, with TRBD1 matching over 8 bases. The V gene's germline CDR1 is SGHRS and CDR2 YFSETQ. CDR3 length: 16 amino acids. J lost 9 bases, V lost 4 bases, and 12 bases had no gene match. CDR3 DNA: TGCGCCAGCAGCCGCCTAGGACAGGGAACGGGTTCACCCCTCCACTTT. Amino acids: CASSRLGQGTGSPLHF.

The genes are TRBV9 and TRBJ2-5, with D unresolved. There are 17 residues in the CDR3. V was trimmed by 0 bases and J by 2 bases, leaving 17 bases between them. The germline V gene has CDR1 SGDLS and CDR2 YYNGEE. CDR3 DNA sequence: TGTGCCAGCAGCGTAGGTACAGAGAACATTGTACAAGAGACCCAGTACTTC. It specifies CASSVGTENIVQETQYF.